This TCR beta chain was observed in a study of T cell responses to AZD1222 COVID-19 vaccine. Libraries were prepared by immunoSEQ multiplex PCR; TCRdb keeps only in-frame clonotypes and omits some of them. In the table there are 95,000 to 110,000 clones, about 90% of which are singletons. Germline lookup yields CDR1 MGHRA and CDR2 YSYEKL. V lost 0 bases and J lost 3; bases outside the gene matches: 2. The CDR3 is 16 residues long. V and J are TRBV4-1 and TRBJ2-7; 13 positions agree with TRBD2. This TCR derives from an adult who received the AZD1222 COVID-19 vaccine. The sample was peripheral blood, taken 28 days after the second AZD1222 dose. CDR3 region: CASSQEGLAGLYEQYF. CDR3 DNA sequence: TGCGCCAGCAGCCAAGAGGGACTAGCGGGACTCTACGAGCAGTACTTC.